This T cell receptor (beta chain) was found in a study of T cells in Graves' hyperthyroidism and ophthalmopathy. Study at large: Blood was drawn when the patient was first diagnosed and still untreated. Broader study findings: Stable hyperthyroidism was told apart from ophthalmopathy by a model built on 13 V-J features.

What was amplified from RNA transcripts were TCR beta CDR3 regions. HTBI primers were used for first-round RT-PCR of the TCR CDR3. TCRdb itself ran the multiplex PCR reads through MiXCR, one entry per CDR3 protein. This table holds 300,000 to 400,000 distinct CDR3 sequences, 18% found once. The table lists this clonotype with a few counts. As yet, its antigen is unknown. Germline loops: CDR1 MGHRA, CDR2 YSYEKL. The CDR3 spans 17 residues. V was pared by 4 bases and J by 6 bases, with 16 bases of the junction left unmatched. This TCR was recovered from a man between 18 and 29 years old with Graves' ophthalmopathy. The specimen was blood. This chain links TRBV4-1 with TRBJ1-2, with 8 bases fitting TRBD1. Written as DNA, the CDR3 is TGCGCCAGCAGCCCACCCACTCCTTGGACAGGGAGAAATGGCTACACCTTC. Its translation: CASSPPTPWTGRNGYTF.